This record covers a single T cell receptor beta chain. This record comes from a study of cytomegalovirus exposure and HLA in healthy donors. A multiplex PCR was run with 60 Vbeta primers and 13 Jbeta primers. The repertoire was sequenced with immunoSEQ multiplex PCR; TCRdb's copy has only in-frame clones and lacks some. This table holds 160,000 or so clones, about 72% found once. The CDR3 length is 14 residues. The germline V and J ends were trimmed by 2 bases and 4 bases, with 12 bases remaining between them. Germline V lookup: CDR1 MNHEY, CDR2 SMNVEV (reference sequence). The V call is TRBV27, the J call TRBJ2-7; unclear D gene. The source is a male donor in good health and CMV-seronegative. Sequencing was performed on PBMCs. CDR3 sequence (DNA): TGTGCCAGCAGTTTAAGTGGGCAGGTGTACGAGCAGTACTTC. Its translation: CASSLSGQVYEQYF.